This T cell receptor beta chain comes out of a study of T cell responses to AZD1222 COVID-19 vaccine. At the level of the study: Analyses pooled second doses at about 4 or about 12 weeks. Regarding the study as a whole: Spike-specific TCR breadth and depth grew following two AZD1222 doses. Donors were mostly white British, more females; clonal diversity possibly underestimated. It was only after the peak T cell response that any repertoires were sampled.

The method was immunoSEQ multiplex PCR; TCRdb's version includes in-frame clones alone and lacks a portion of them. Among approximately 200,000 clones listed, 90% to 95% were seen once. This clone was picked up one time. Its cognate antigen is unknown. V was pared by 6 bases and J by 0 bases, with 20 bases between. This CDR3 contains 17 residues. From germline, CDR1 is MNHEY and CDR2 SMNVEV (reference sequence). This chain links TRBV27 with TRBJ1-1; a weak D match, TRBD1 (6 bases). Sample: peripheral blood, taken on day 0 of AZD1222 vaccination. This clonotype originated in an adult in good health. DNA for the CDR3: TGTGCCAGCAGCCGAGTTGGGACGGGACACCTGAACACTGAAGCTTTCTTT. Protein product: CASSRVGTGHLNTEAFF.